This T cell receptor (beta chain) originates from a study of OX40 agonist ivuxolimab in advanced cancers. The protocol was immunoSEQ multiplex PCR, while the TCRdb copy is restricted to in-frame clones and leaves out a portion. The sample has around 69,000 clones; roughly 85% are singletons. Germline CDR1 SGHNT, CDR2 YENEEA. This CDR3 is 20 amino acids long. Unmatched junction bases numbered 16, after V lost 5 bases and J lost 0 bases. This clone was counted a few times. The clonotype was recovered from an adult with an advanced solid tumor such as melanoma, head and neck, liver or kidney cancer. The rearrangement links TRBV11-3 to TRBJ2-2; 9 bases are shared with TRBD2. Sequenced here: CD4+ or CD8+ T cells sorted from blood, sampled in a trial of the OX40 agonist ivuxolimab. The chain's CDR3 is CASSPPRSSGGPSNTGELFF. CDR3 DNA: TGTGCCAGCAGCCCCCCGAGGAGTAGCGGGGGCCCCTCGAACACCGGGGAGCTGTTTTTT. The full variable domain, with the rest looked up from reference TRBV11-3 and TRBJ2-2, is EAGVVQSPRYKIIEKKQPVAFWCNPISGHNTLYWYLQNLGQGPELLIRYENEEAVDDSQLPKDRFSAERLKGVDSTLKIQPAELGDSAVYLCASSPPRSSGGPSNTGELFFGEGSRLTVL.